A single sample is the source of the 22 T cell receptor beta chains below, sequenced in a study of cytomegalovirus exposure and HLA in healthy donors. 60 Vbeta and 13 Jbeta primers were used in PCR. Clones were read by immunoSEQ multiplex PCR, and TCRdb kept only the in-frame ones, dropping some. Among 110,000 to 150,000 clones, approximately 80% were seen once, and the ten largest hold roughly 3.7%. Sequenced sample: PBMCs. The receptors come from a male donor in good health and CMV-seronegative.

This sequence joins TRBV6-5 and TRBJ1-6; TRBD1 might be the D (5 bases). CDR3 length: 15 residues. Per the germline V gene, CDR1 is MNHEY and CDR2 is SVGAGI. V lost 2 bases to trimming and J lost 13 bases, with 18 bases between them. Here the CDR3 DNA reads TGTGCCAGCAGTTACCGGAGCGACACGAAGGGGCCCCTCCACTTT. It translates to CASSYRSDTKGPLHF.

The chain uses TRBV6-1 and TRBJ2-7; 8 bases are a match to TRBD1. This CDR3 region has 15 residues. J was trimmed by 2 bases and V by 5 bases; bases with no gene match: 8. CDR1 is MNHNS and CDR2 is SASEGT in the germline V gene. The CDR3: CASSPRGTGTYEQYF. The CDR3 coding sequence is TGTGCCAGCAGTCCCCGCGGGACAGGCACCTACGAGCAGTACTTC.

Details on this clone: Other DNA sequences from this sample encode an identical CDR3 as well. This sequence joins TRBV14 and TRBJ1-1; a possible D gene is TRBD1 (6 bases). Germline V gene lookup returns CDR1 SGHDN and CDR2 FVKESK. V was shortened by 4 bases and J by 4 bases, with 22 bases between the two germline ends. The length of the CDR3 is 17 residues. The CDR3 bases are TGTGCCAGCAGCCCCTTCCCGACGGGGGGCGTGAGCACTGAAGCTTTCTTT. It codes for CASSPFPTGGVSTEAFF. The variable domain in full, completed from reference TRBV14 and TRBJ1-1, reads EAGVTQFPSHSVIEKGQTVTLRCDPISGHDNLYWYRRVMGKEIKFLLHFVKESKQDESGMPNNRFLAERTGGTYSTLKVQPAELEDSGVYFCASSPFPTGGVSTEAFFGQGTRLTVV.

The chain recombines TRBV18 with TRBJ1-6; TRBD1 aligns across 8 bases. Losses at the gene ends were 3 bases for V and 6 bases for J; bases not matched to a gene: 4. Germline CDR1 reads KGHSH; CDR2 reads LQKENI. The CDR3 extends over 15 amino acids. The CDR3 nucleotides read TGTGCCAGCTCACCCCTGGGACAGGTTAATTCACCCCTCCACTTT. Encoded protein: CASSPLGQVNSPLHF. Based on the CDR3 plus reference TRBV18 and TRBJ1-6, the full variable domain is NAGVMQNPRHLVRRRGQEARLRCSPMKGHSHVYWYRQLPEEGLKFMVYLQKENIIDESGMPKERFSAEFPKEGPSILRIQQVVRGDSAAYFCASSPLGQVNSPLHFGNGTRLTVT.

The chain employs TRBV27 and TRBJ2-7; the D gene is possibly TRBD1 (6 bases). Germline assignment: CDR1 MNHEY and CDR2 SMNVEV (reference sequence). The V and J ends lost 1 base and 5 bases respectively, with 9 bases between them. The CDR3 length is 13 residues. This CDR3 is CASSLYGGHEQYF. The CDR3 nucleotides are TGTGCCAGCAGTTTATATGGGGGCCACGAGCAGTACTTC.

Comment on this clone: Germline and junction disagree at one end, which may indicate a read error. The chain carries TRBV7-9 and TRBJ2-1; a weak D match, TRBD2 (5 bases). Per the germline V gene, CDR1 is SEHNR and CDR2 is FQNEAQ (reference sequence). The CDR3 runs 16 residues. The CDR3 nucleotides read TGTTCCAGCAGCCCCGGACTCGTTCGGTTGGAATATGAGCAGTTCTTC. Encoded protein: CSSSPGLVRLEYEQFF.

V and J are TRBV6-5 and TRBJ1-2; possible D gene TRBD1, 5 bases. The ends were cut back, 6 bases at V and 7 bases at J, with 18 bases in the middle. CDR3 length: 14 amino acids. Germline V gives CDR1 MNHEY, CDR2 SVGAGI. CDR3 sequence (DNA): TGTGCCAGCAGGCGACTCGGACAAGGCGGTGGCTACACCTTC. Encoded protein: CASRRLGQGGGYTF.

The chain joins TRBV6-6 to TRBJ2-5; 10 nucleotides line up with TRBD1. The last part of the DNA fits TRBJ2-7 better; the J call may be wrong. The CDR3 has 16 residues. Germline CDR1 reads MNHNY; CDR2 reads SVGAGI (reference sequence). This CDR3 reads CASSYGPGQGSGEQYF. In DNA form, the CDR3 reads TGTGCCAGCAGTTACGGGCCGGGACAGGGGTCTGGCGAGCAGTACTTC.

The chain uses TRBV10-3 and TRBJ2-7; D might be TRBD1 (6 bases). Between the trimmed V and J ends, which lost 6 bases and 5 bases, there was a span of 14 bases. This CDR3 contains 13 residues. The germline gives CDR1 ENHRY, CDR2 SYGVKD. The CDR3 DNA reads TGTGCCATCAGCTGGGGGCCCGAGAACGAGCAGTACTTC. Encoded protein: CAISWGPENEQYF.

This clone has more than one count but fewer than ten. J is TRBJ2-7 and V is TRBV6-5; 8 bases agree with TRBD1. Looked up from germline, CDR1 is MNHEY and CDR2 is SVGAGI. The V segment lost 0 bases and the J segment 2 bases; nucleotides outside the gene matches: 3. CDR3 length: 15 residues. This chain's CDR3 is CASSYSWDRTYEQYF. For the CDR3, the DNA is TGTGCCAGCAGTTACTCGTGGGACAGGACCTACGAGCAGTACTTC.

In the case of this clone: A junction end diverges from the germline sequence, so it may reflect a read error. The chain uses TRBV7-7 and TRBJ2-5, with TRBD2 matching 8 bases. Per germline, CDR1 SSHAT and CDR2 FNYEAQ (reference sequence). The CDR3 runs to 15 residues. DNA for the CDR3: TGTGCTAGCAGTCCGCGGGGGGCGCACCAAGAGACCCAGTACTTC. This codes for CASSPRGAHQETQYF.

J is TRBJ2-6 and V is TRBV25-1; 8 positions agree with TRBD1. This CDR3 has 15 residues. Germline CDR1 is MGHDK and CDR2 is SYGVNS. V lost 10 bases to trimming and J lost 2 bases; unmatched junction nucleotides: 7. The CDR3 protein is CATAPQGAGANVLTF. The CDR3 nucleotides read TGTGCCACGGCACCACAGGGGGCTGGGGCCAACGTCCTGACTTTC.

J is TRBJ2-2 and V is TRBV18; perhaps TRBD2 as D (7 bases). V was shortened by 1 base and J by 0 bases, with 12 bases between the two germline ends. CDR3 length equals 17 residues. Germline CDR1 is KGHSH and CDR2 is LQKENI. As DNA, the CDR3 is TGTGCCAGCTCACCACTAGGCGGGGGCTCGAACACCGGGGAGCTGTTTTTT. Encoded protein: CASSPLGGGSNTGELFF.

This rearrangement joins TRBV7-2 to TRBJ1-3; no firm D call. Germline lookup yields CDR1 SGHTA and CDR2 FQGNSA. This CDR3 spans 14 amino acids. Trimming pared 5 bases from V and 0 bases from J, leaving 8 bases between. CDR3 nucleotides: TGTGCCAGCAGCCCCACAGTCTCTGGAAACACCATATATTTT. Translation: CASSPTVSGNTIYF.

This clone occurred a few times. CDR3 residues: CATSRSQGGGSYNSPLHF. CDR3 sequence (DNA): TGTGCCACCAGCAGATCTCAGGGGGGCGGCTCCTATAATTCACCCCTCCACTTT. The gene calls are TRBV15 and TRBJ1-6; 7 nucleotides align to TRBD1. In germline, CDR1 is LNHNV, CDR2 YYDKDF (reference sequence). V trimming: 2 bases; J trimming: 0 bases; junction bases outside the gene matches: 7. The CDR3 length is 18 residues.

Comments on this clone: Compared with germline, one end of the junction differs, possibly owing to a read error. The rearrangement uses TRBV2 and TRBJ2-5, with 8 bases aligning to TRBD1. Per germline, CDR1 SNHLY and CDR2 FYNNEI. The CDR3 has 15 amino acids. The CDR3 DNA sequence: TGTGCCAGCAGCGAAGGACAGGGAAGAGAAGAGACCCAGTACTTC. Translating it yields CASSEGQGREETQYF.

V is TRBV6-5 and J is TRBJ1-2, with 12 bases fitting TRBD1. J gave up 7 bases and V 5 bases, and 8 bases lay outside the gene matches. The CDR3 is 15 residues long. Germline CDR1 MNHEY, CDR2 SVGAGI. This CDR3 reads CASSTPGQGAGGYTF. CDR3 bases: TGTGCCAGCAGTACCCCGGGACAGGGGGCTGGTGGCTACACCTTC.

The chain has TRBV7-9 and TRBJ2-5; D remains ambiguous. CDR1 and CDR2 from the germline V gene are SEHNR and FQNEAQ (reference sequence). V gave up 3 bases and J gave up 0 bases, with 8 bases separating them. The CDR3 consists of 14 residues. CDR3 residues: CASSFVQYQETQYF. CDR3 coding DNA: TGTGCCAGCAGCTTCGTTCAGTACCAAGAGACCCAGTACTTC. Full variable domain (rest looked up from reference TRBV7-9 and TRBJ2-5): DTGVSQNPRHKITKRGQNVTFRCDPISEHNRLYWYRQTLGQGPEFLTYFQNEAQLEKSRLLSDRFSAERPKGSFSTLEIQRTEQGDSAMYLCASSFVQYQETQYFGPGTRLLVL.

CDR3 nucleotides: TGTGCCAGCAGCCTACAGGGTTGGAACACTGAAGCTTTCTTT. As protein: CASSLQGWNTEAFF. V and J are TRBV27 and TRBJ1-1, with D maybe TRBD1 (6 bases). Trimming took 6 bases from V and 1 from J, leaving 12 bases between them. This CDR3 has 14 amino acids. In germline, CDR1 is MNHEY, CDR2 SMNVEV (reference sequence).

CDR3 nucleotide sequence: TGCAGCGTTGTCCGAGGACAGGGGGCGTCGGGGACCTTC. Encoded protein: CSVVRGQGASGTF. V usage is TRBV29-1 and J usage is TRBJ1-2; TRBD1 matches at 11 bases. Looked up from germline, CDR1 is SQVTM and CDR2 is ANQGSEA. V was clipped by 4 bases and J by 14 bases; unmatched bases: 12. The CDR3 totals 13 residues.

The chain employs TRBV11-2 and TRBJ1-5; 10 positions agree with TRBD1. The CDR3 runs to 18 residues. Germline lookup yields CDR1 SGHAT and CDR2 FQNNGV. J was trimmed by 5 bases and V by 0 bases; bases with no gene match: 10. The CDR3 nucleotides read TGTGCCAGCAGCTTAGATCCTCACGACAGGGGGCATTATCAGCCCCAGCATTTT. Protein product: CASSLDPHDRGHYQPQHF.

This chain connects TRBV6-5 to TRBJ2-7, with 7 bases lining up with TRBD1. Germline assignment: CDR1 MNHEY and CDR2 SVGAGI. There are 12 residues in the CDR3. V lost 6 bases, J lost 4 bases, and 3 bases stayed unmatched. The DNA for the CDR3 is TGTGCCAGCAGCTTGACAGGGTACGAGCAGTACTTC. It encodes CASSLTGYEQYF.